This T cell receptor (beta chain) came from a study of T cells in Graves' hyperthyroidism and ophthalmopathy. Template material for amplifying TCR beta CDR3 regions consisted of RNA transcripts. The HTBI primer set served for first-round RT-PCR of the TCR CDR3. TCRdb reprocessed the multiplex PCR reads with MiXCR, giving one entry per CDR3 protein. The sample yields approximately 690,000 distinct CDR3 sequences, approximately 14% seen once. Study observations and caveats: In the analysis, a 13 V-J model separated ophthalmopathy from stable hyperthyroidism.

Remarks on this clonotype: Its target is unknown.

V was pared by 1 base and J by 10 bases, with 9 bases of the junction left unmatched. Germline lookup yields CDR1 LGHNA and CDR2 YNFKEQ. The CDR3 runs to 17 residues. Ophthalmopathy in the patients scored at least 3 on Clinical Activity Score and at least 4 on NOSPECS grade, lasting under 3 months. Uncontrolled infection, other autoimmune disease, pregnancy or lactation led to exclusion. For the diagnoses, clinical symptoms, serum thyroxine and TRAb, thyroid ultrasound and orbital computed tomography were used. The genes are TRBV4-2 and TRBJ2-1; 14 bases fit TRBD2. Source material: blood. The clonotype was recovered from a woman in her fifties or sixties with Graves' ophthalmopathy. This CDR3 reads CASSQATSGRALDEQFF. The CDR3 bases are TGTGCCAGCAGCCAAGCGACTAGCGGGAGGGCCCTCGACGAGCAGTTCTTC.